This T cell receptor beta chain was retrieved from a study of regulatory T cells in long-lasting Graves disease (dated by TCRdb to about 2021). About the full investigation: Patients with newly diagnosed Graves' disease had been on antithyroid drugs for under 3 months. Patients with persistent Graves' disease were compared with patients with newly diagnosed Graves' disease using TCR sequencing and RNA sequencing of peripheral blood. The study was registered as a clinical trial and conducted in China. A total of about 35 samples underwent TCR sequencing, from about 13 patients with persistent Graves' disease and 20 patients with newly diagnosed Graves' disease.

On the study overall, not on this receptor specifically: Preferential use of TRBV28, TRBJ1-2 and TRBJ2-5 was observed in persistent disease, whereas TRBV20-1 and TRBJ2-1 were favored in newly diagnosed disease. More public clonotypes were shared among persistent patients (about 2,800) than among newly diagnosed patients (just under 1,000). As a limitation, the authors acknowledged that the small sample size may reduce accuracy. Persistent Graves' disease patients showed lower TCR Shannon entropy and fewer highly expanded clones than newly diagnosed patients, suggesting clonal expansion. Only the TCR beta chain was sequenced and analyzed. Because the primary lesion, thyroid tissue, could not be accessed, the study looked at peripheral blood alone.

The time point tag for this specimen amounts to: newly diagnosed GD, antithyroid drugs for less than 3 months. For both TCR sequencing and RNA sequencing, RNA was extracted from PBMCs using TRIzol. The diagnosis of Graves' disease was made according to American Thyroid Association guidelines. Recruitment of patients was carried out at an endocrinology department in Xi'an, China. Each patient gave 7.5 to 10 milliliters of peripheral blood, collected in an EDTA anticoagulant tube. Ficoll Paque Plus density gradient separation was used to isolate PBMCs, and no further T cell sorting was done. An Agilent 2100 Bioanalyzer and agarose gel were used to check RNA quality, and a NanoDrop 2000 was used to measure RNA concentration. On this clonotype itself: Its antigen specificity is not known. There are no base qualities to consult, and no much larger clone falls within one base.

Library preparation employed multiplex PCR. TCRdb lists the instrument as Illumina HiSeq 4000. iRepertoire HTBI primers and Arm-PCR amplification of CDR3 regions were used to construct TCR beta libraries. Gel purification was performed on PCR products prior to sequencing. Turning to the authors' computational methods: Across samples, approximately 68 TRBV and roughly 15 TRBJ segments were identified and used for gene usage analysis of CDR3 amino acid clonotypes. Filtered high-quality paired reads were merged into contigs using COPE and FqMerger. Contigs were aligned with BLAST to IMGT TRBV, TRBD and TRBJ reference genes, and CDR3 was defined per IMGT. Any clonotype with a frequency above 0.1% was classified as a highly expanded clone. Shannon entropy was used to measure repertoire diversity, and the Gini coefficient was used to measure V-J evenness. A clonotype was considered public if more than one individual shared it. Through fastp at Q25 and MiXCR, TCRdb rebuilt clones from the public reads, retaining in-frame beta chains. Rows are combined by CDR3 protein, so each entry shows the most common genes and DNA. The V and J calls come from TCRdb's annotation, not from the publication. The sample includes about 470,000 distinct CDR3 sequences, with under 20% observed a single time. The ten most abundant clones make up 9% to 15% of the sample.

The CDR3 starts with the cysteine, ends with the phenylalanine, and has 14 residues. The only DNA kept is the CDR3, 42 bases in frame from the first base. V is cut by 2 bases and J by 7 bases, and the space between the germline ends is 14 bases. The CDR1 and CDR2 encoded by the germline V gene are MRHNA and SNTAGT. The same data also contributed to another study, on T cells in Graves' hyperthyroidism and ophthalmopathy. Per the second study: Graves' hyperthyroidism was defined as stable when no progression to ophthalmopathy occurred over 18 months of follow-up. The hyperthyroidism patients were between 18 and 65 years old and newly diagnosed, with a disease duration of less than 2 months. The study excluded patients with uncontrolled infections, other autoimmune diseases, pregnancy or lactation. Diagnoses were based on clinical symptoms, serum thyroxine and TRAb, thyroid ultrasound and orbital computed tomography. The first round of RT-PCR for the TCR CDR3 was performed with the HTBI primer set and the Qiagen OneStep RT-PCR kit. Most expanded thyroid clonotypes (frequency above 0.001) were also detected in blood, suggesting blood repertoires may reflect thyroid immune responses. A 13 V-J signature model separated ophthalmopathy from stable hyperthyroidism, with approximately 87% sensitivity and 81.08% specificity in cross-validation and 80%/75% in testing. During validation, the model predicted progression to ophthalmopathy a median of roughly 7.1 months ahead of onset, with just under 71% sensitivity and 72% to 80% specificity. To identify TCR V-J signatures that set the groups apart, the researchers used a discovery cohort of more than 95 patients, made up of fewer than 50 with Graves' ophthalmopathy and some 60 with stable Graves' hyperthyroidism. Prospective prediction of ophthalmopathy was tested in an independent validation cohort consisting of 18 to 20 hyperthyroidism patients and about 17 patients who later progressed to ophthalmopathy. The roughly 94 discovery patients were randomly divided into training and test sets at a 7:3 ratio. Thyroid tissue and blood T-cell repertoires from about six Graves' hyperthyroidism patients were also compared in the study. After sampling, hyperthyroidism patients received methimazole starting at 30 mg daily, and ophthalmopathy patients received high-dose intravenous methylprednisolone. Libraries were constructed in a second round of multiplex PCR, after which size selection and purification were carried out. The libraries were sequenced on an Illumina HiSeq2000 using paired-end 100 bp reads. SOAPnuke was used to process the raw data, removing reads that contained adapters or uncalled bases, had a mean Phred below 15, or lacked an exact match to the constant primer or identifier. High-quality paired reads were merged with COPE v1.2.5, and unique nucleotide sequences were defined as clonotypes. Clonotypes were aligned to IMGT TRBV, TRBD and TRBJ reference segments using MiTCR v1.1. Analysis was restricted to V-J combinations with a frequency above 0.0001, which covered roughly 99% of repertoires. A TCS score was defined as the ratio of F50 (clonal expansion) to E x V (chaos), with BLOSUM62-based TCRdist applied between CDR3 peptides within each V-J. Welch's t-statistics and random forest reduced roughly 500 V-J features to fewer than 15, which were used in a naive Bayes classifier (R e1071). Sample size was not statistically predetermined, and investigators were not blinded to group allocation. According to the paper, TCR Vbeta CDR3 sequencing was carried out on around 140 peripheral blood samples, which came from under 50 ophthalmopathy, 75 to 80 hyperthyroidism and about 17 progressor patients.

This specimen was peripheral blood mononuclear cells (PBMCs), taken at new diagnosis, from a patient treated with antithyroid drugs. This sequence originates from a middle-aged man with Graves disease. Donor details come from another sample of the same person, matched by shared clones. The V and J segments used are TRBV6-4 and TRBJ1-1, and the D gene may be TRBD1, 6 bases matching. The DNA reads TGTGCCAGCAGTGACAGGGCAGGGGTGGGTGAAGCTTTCTTT. Its coded protein is CASSDRAGVGEAFF.